This paragraph covers one T cell receptor (beta chain) sequence. Its target is unknown. These data originate in a study of OX40 agonist ivuxolimab in advanced cancers. Germline CDR1 is KGHSH and CDR2 is LQKENI. The CDR3 contains 15 residues. Trimming at V came to 3 bases and at J to 2 bases, leaving 3 bases not matched to a gene. Study conclusions and caveats: Within 6 weeks, CD4+ and CD8+ blood T cells expanded clonally at 0.1 to 3.0 mg/kg.

Only in-frame clones appear in the TCRdb table, and some are missing; sequencing was by immunoSEQ multiplex PCR. The sample has about 810 clones, over 65% seen once. This specimen was taken in a trial of the OX40 agonist ivuxolimab. The clonotype comes from an adult with an advanced solid tumor such as melanoma, head and neck, liver or kidney cancer. The chain is built from TRBV18 and TRBJ2-1, with TRBD1 matching 8 bases. CDR3 nucleotides: TGTGCCAGCTCACCGGACAGGGCTCCCTACAATGAGCAGTTCTTC. Translating it yields CASSPDRAPYNEQFF.